These 12 T cell receptor beta chains were all obtained from the same sample, sequenced in a study of blood T cell repertoires in COVID-19. Assay used: immunoSEQ multiplex PCR; TCRdb lists only in-frame clones, some missing. The sample includes hundreds of thousands of clones, approximately 83% seen only once; the top ten take 0.95% to 1.5%. Sequencing was performed on peripheral blood. The receptors were gathered from a woman under 40 with COVID-19, enrolled during active disease.

The gene calls are TRBV5-1 and TRBJ2-5, with 8 nucleotides matching TRBD1. Germline CDR1 SGHRS, CDR2 YFSETQ. Germline trimming cut 4 bases from V and 5 bases from J; bases unmatched to any gene: 7. The CDR3 spans 14 residues. The CDR3, as DNA: TGCGCCAGCAGCCCAACAGGGGGGCCGGAGACCCAGTACTTC. Translating it yields CASSPTGGPETQYF.

The chain recombines TRBV19 with TRBJ1-2, with 9 bases lining up with TRBD1. The CDR3 contains 15 residues. Unmatched junction bases numbered 9, after V lost 4 bases and J lost 6 bases. Germline lookup yields CDR1 LNHDA and CDR2 SQIVND (reference sequence). CDR3 sequence: CASSKEPGQGHGYTF. DNA for the CDR3: TGTGCCAGTAGTAAAGAACCGGGACAGGGTCATGGCTACACCTTC.

A single count supports this clone. Here the CDR3 DNA reads TGTGCCAGCAATTTGGAGGGCTACACCTTC. Its protein product is CASNLEGYTF. The chain has TRBV2 and TRBJ1-2; the D is unclear. Trimming left V 7 bases short and J 8 bases short, with 8 bases between. Germline loops: CDR1 SNHLY, CDR2 FYNNEI. The CDR3 spans 10 residues. Complete variable domain (other parts from reference TRBV2 and TRBJ1-2): EPEVTQTPSHQVTQMGQEVILRCVPISNHLYFYWYRQILGQKVEFLVSFYNNEISEKSEIFDDQFSVERPDGSNFTLKIRSTKLEDSAMYFCASNLEGYTFGSGTRLTVV.

This chain connects TRBV9 to TRBJ2-7; TRBD2 might be the D (5 bases). In germline, CDR1 is SGDLS, CDR2 YYNGEE. V was pared by 3 bases and J by 0 bases, with 22 bases between. The CDR3 runs to 18 residues. The CDR3 nucleotides are TGTGCCAGCAGCGCAGAAGCCCCGGGGAGCGGATTCTCCTACGAGCAGTACTTC. Translating gives CASSAEAPGSGFSYEQYF.

This clone was seen a single time. This chain joins TRBV7-9 and TRBJ2-1; 9 bases align to TRBD1. Germline lookup yields CDR1 SEHNR and CDR2 FQNEAQ (reference sequence). The CDR3 length is 16 residues. The ends lost 6 bases at V and 7 bases at J; junction bases unmatched: 13. The CDR3 DNA reads as TGTGCCAGCAGATTCAACAGGGGGCGCCGACATAATGAGCAGTTCTTC. It codes for CASRFNRGRRHNEQFF. The full variable domain, rest sourced from reference TRBV7-9 and TRBJ2-1, is DTGVSQNPRHKITKRGQNVTFRCDPISEHNRLYWYRQTLGQGPEFLTYFQNEAQLEKSRLLSDRFSAERPKGSFSTLEIQRTEQGDSAMYLCASRFNRGRRHNEQFFGPGTRLTVL.

V and J are TRBV19 and TRBJ1-5, with D tentatively TRBD1 (5 bases). CDR1 and CDR2 from the germline V gene are LNHDA and SQIVND (reference sequence). Trimming pared 5 bases from V and 3 bases from J, leaving 17 bases between. The CDR3 loop spans 16 amino acids. As DNA, the CDR3 is TGTGCCAGTAGTGGCGGGGCTACTATAGCCAATCAGCCCCAGCATTTT. Protein sequence: CASSGGATIANQPQHF.

The chain joins TRBV19 to TRBJ1-2, with TRBD1 matching over 7 bases. Germline CDR1 reads LNHDA; CDR2 reads SQIVND (reference sequence). V gave up 3 bases and J gave up 5 bases; unmatched junction bases: 12. The CDR3 sequence is 16 residues long. CDR3 in amino acids: CASSMPSIQGSYGYTF. As DNA, the CDR3 is TGTGCCAGTAGTATGCCGAGTATACAGGGGAGTTATGGCTACACCTTC.

V gene TRBV7-3 combines with J gene TRBJ2-7; the match to TRBD2 covers 7 bases. CDR1 and CDR2 from the germline V gene are SGHTA and FQGTGA. The V and J ends lost 3 bases and 4 bases, in that order; junction bases with no gene match: 12. This CDR3 spans 16 amino acids. The CDR3 sequence is CASSFLGGGSIYEQYF. Here the CDR3 DNA reads TGTGCCAGCAGCTTTCTCGGTGGCGGGAGTATTTACGAGCAGTACTTC.

J is TRBJ2-3 and V is TRBV7-3, with a possible D match to TRBD2 (6 bases). The CDR3 is 16 residues long. Germline lookup yields CDR1 SGHTA and CDR2 FQGTGA. V was cut by 4 bases and J by 0 bases, with 14 bases left in between. The CDR3 loop is CASSSAGGASTDTQYF. CDR3 nucleotides: TGTGCCAGCAGCTCCGCTGGCGGGGCTAGCACAGATACGCAGTATTTT. Full variable domain (remainder filled in from reference TRBV7-3 and TRBJ2-3): GAGVSQTPSNKVTEKGKYVELRCDPISGHTALYWYRQSLGQGPEFLIYFQGTGAADDSGLPNDRFFAVRPEGSVSTLKIQRTERGDSAVYLCASSSAGGASTDTQYFGPGTRLTVL.

This chain links TRBV6-6 with TRBJ1-4; 11 nucleotides match TRBD1. CDR1 and CDR2 (germline): MNHNY, SVGAGI (reference sequence). This CDR3 has 15 residues. The trim removed 6 bases at V and 8 bases at J, leaving 8 bases unmatched. As DNA, the CDR3 is TGTGCCAGCAGATCCGGGACAGGGGGAAGCGAAAAACTGTTTTTT. Its translation is CASRSGTGGSEKLFF.

This chain connects TRBV28 to TRBJ2-7; TRBD2 might be the D (5 bases). Trimming took off 3 bases at V and 2 bases at J, with 11 bases between the two ends. There are 14 residues in the CDR3. Germline CDR1 is MDHEN and CDR2 is SYDVKM. DNA of the CDR3: TGTGCCAGCAGTTTCGGGGTAGACCCCTACGAGCAGTACTTC. This encodes CASSFGVDPYEQYF.

This clone was observed a handful of times. The genes are TRBV7-2 and TRBJ1-1; tentatively, D is TRBD1 (5 bases). The CDR3 sequence is 13 residues long. Trimming shortened V by 3 bases and J by 2 bases, and 7 bases separated the two germline ends. Per the germline V gene, CDR1 is SGHTA and CDR2 is FQGNSA. CDR3 amino acids: CASSFRTNTEAFF. The CDR3 DNA follows: TGTGCCAGCAGCTTCAGGACAAACACTGAAGCTTTCTTT.